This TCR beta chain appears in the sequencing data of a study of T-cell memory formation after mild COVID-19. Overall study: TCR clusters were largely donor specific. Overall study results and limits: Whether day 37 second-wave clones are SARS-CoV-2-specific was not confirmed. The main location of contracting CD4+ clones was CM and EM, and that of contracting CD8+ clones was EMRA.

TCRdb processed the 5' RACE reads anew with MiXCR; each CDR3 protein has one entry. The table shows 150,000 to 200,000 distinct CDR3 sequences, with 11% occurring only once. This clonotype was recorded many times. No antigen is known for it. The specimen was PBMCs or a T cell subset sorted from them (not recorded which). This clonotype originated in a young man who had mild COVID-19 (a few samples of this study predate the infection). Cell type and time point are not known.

The CDR3 region has the DNA TGCAGTGCTAGAGCCTCCGGGCCCCTTGATGAAAAACTGTTTTTT. Its translation: CSARASGPLDEKLFF. This chain joins TRBV20-1 and TRBJ1-4, with D uncertain. V shed 1 base and J shed 6 bases, with 15 bases lying between them. Germline CDR1 and CDR2: DFQATT and SNEGSKA (reference sequence). The CDR3 length is 15 residues.